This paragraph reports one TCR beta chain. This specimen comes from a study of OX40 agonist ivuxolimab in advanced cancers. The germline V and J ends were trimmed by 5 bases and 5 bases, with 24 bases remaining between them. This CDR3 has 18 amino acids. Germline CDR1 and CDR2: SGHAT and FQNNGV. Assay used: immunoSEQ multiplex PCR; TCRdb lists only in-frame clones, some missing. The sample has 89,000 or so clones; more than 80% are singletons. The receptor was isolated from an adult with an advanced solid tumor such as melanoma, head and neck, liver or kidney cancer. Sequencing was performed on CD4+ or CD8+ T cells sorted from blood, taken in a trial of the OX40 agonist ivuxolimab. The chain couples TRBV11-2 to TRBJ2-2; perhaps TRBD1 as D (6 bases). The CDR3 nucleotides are TGTGCCAGCAGCCCCGGTCGCGCGATTGACAGGTGGACCGGGGAGCTGTTTTTT. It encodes CASSPGRAIDRWTGELFF.